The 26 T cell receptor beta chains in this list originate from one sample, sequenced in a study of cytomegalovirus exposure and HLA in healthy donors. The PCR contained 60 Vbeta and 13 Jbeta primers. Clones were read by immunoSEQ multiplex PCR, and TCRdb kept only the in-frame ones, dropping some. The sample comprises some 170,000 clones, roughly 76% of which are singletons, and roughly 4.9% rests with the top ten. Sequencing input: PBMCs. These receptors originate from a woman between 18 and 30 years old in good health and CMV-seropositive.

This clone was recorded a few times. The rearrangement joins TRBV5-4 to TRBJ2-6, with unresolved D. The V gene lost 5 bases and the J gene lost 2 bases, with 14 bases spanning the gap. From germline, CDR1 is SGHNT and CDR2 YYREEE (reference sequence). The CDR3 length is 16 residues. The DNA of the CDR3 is TGTGCCAGCAGGGTTGAGGATGCGGCTGGGGCCAACGTCCTGACTTTC. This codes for CASRVEDAAGANVLTF. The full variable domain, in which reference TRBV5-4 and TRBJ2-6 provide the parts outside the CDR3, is ETGVTQSPTHLIKTRGQQVTLRCSSQSGHNTVSWYQQALGQGPQFIFQYYREEENGRGNFPPRFSGLQFPNYSSELNVNALELDDSALYLCASRVEDAAGANVLTFGAGSRLTVL.

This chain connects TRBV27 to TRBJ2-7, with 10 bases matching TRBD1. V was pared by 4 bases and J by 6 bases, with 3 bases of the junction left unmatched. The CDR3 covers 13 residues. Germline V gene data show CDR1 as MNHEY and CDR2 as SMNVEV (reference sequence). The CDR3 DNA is TGTGCCAGCAGTTGGGACAGGGGCCGCGAGCAGTACTTC. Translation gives CASSWDRGREQYF.

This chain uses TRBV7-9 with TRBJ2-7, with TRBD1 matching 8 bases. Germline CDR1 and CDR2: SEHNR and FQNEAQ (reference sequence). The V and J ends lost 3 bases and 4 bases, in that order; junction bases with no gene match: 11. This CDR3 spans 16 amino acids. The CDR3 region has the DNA TGTGCCAGCAGCTTGAACGGACAGGGAAGGTCTTACGAGCAGTACTTC. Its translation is CASSLNGQGRSYEQYF.

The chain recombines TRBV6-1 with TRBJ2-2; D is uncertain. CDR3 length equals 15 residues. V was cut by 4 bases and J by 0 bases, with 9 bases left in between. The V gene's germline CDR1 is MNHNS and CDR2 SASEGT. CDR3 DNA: TGTGCCAGCAGTGCTGCGGTAGCGAACACCGGGGAGCTGTTTTTT. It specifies CASSAAVANTGELFF.

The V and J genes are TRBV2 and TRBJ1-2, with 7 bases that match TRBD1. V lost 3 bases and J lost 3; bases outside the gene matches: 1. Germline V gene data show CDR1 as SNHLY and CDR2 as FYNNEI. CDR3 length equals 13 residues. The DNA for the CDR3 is TGTGCCAGCAGTGAGGGACAGTACTATGGCTACACCTTC. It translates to CASSEGQYYGYTF.

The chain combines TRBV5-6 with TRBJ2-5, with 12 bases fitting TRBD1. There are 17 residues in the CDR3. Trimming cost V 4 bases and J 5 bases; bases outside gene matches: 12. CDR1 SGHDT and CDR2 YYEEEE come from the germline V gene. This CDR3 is CASSPYQGTGGAETQYF. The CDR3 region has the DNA TGTGCCAGCAGCCCCTATCAAGGGACAGGGGGCGCCGAGACCCAGTACTTC. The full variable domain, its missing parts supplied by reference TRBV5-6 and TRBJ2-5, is DAGVTQSPTHLIKTRGQQVTLRCSPKSGHDTVSWYQQALGQGPQFIFQYYEEEERQRGNFPDRFSGHQFPNYSSELNVNALLLGDSALYLCASSPYQGTGGAETQYFGPGTRLLVL.

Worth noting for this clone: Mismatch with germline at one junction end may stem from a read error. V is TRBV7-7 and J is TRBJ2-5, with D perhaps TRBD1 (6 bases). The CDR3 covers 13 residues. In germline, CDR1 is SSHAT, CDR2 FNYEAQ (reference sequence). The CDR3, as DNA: TGTGCTAGCAGCCGGGACAATGGAGAGACCCAGTACTTC. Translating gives CASSRDNGETQYF. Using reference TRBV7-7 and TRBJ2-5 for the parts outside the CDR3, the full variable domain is GAGVSQSPRYKVTKRGQDVTLRCDPISSHATLYWYQQALGQGPEFLTYFNYEAQPDKSGLPSDRFSAERPEGSISTLTIQRTEQRDSAMYRCASSRDNGETQYFGPGTRLLVL.

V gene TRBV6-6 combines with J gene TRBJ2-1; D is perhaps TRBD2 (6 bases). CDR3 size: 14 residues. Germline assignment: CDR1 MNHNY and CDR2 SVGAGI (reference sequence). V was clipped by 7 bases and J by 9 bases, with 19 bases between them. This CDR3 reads CASTNGGRWGEQFF. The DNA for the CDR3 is TGTGCCAGCACCAACGGGGGTCGTTGGGGTGAGCAGTTCTTC.

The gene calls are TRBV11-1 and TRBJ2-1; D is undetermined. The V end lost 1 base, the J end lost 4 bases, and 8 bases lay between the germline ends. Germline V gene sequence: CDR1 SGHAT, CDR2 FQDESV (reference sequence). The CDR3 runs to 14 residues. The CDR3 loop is CASSLEQKYNEQFF. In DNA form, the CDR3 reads TGTGCCAGCAGCTTAGAACAGAAGTACAATGAGCAGTTCTTC.

The CDR3 is CASSPPGGAEAFF. As DNA, the CDR3 is TGTGCCAGCAGCCCACCCGGGGGGGCTGAAGCTTTCTTT. This sequence joins TRBV7-2 and TRBJ1-1; possibly TRBD1 for D (5 bases). V lost 5 bases, J lost 6 bases, and 13 bases lay in between. The CDR3 sequence is 13 residues long. Germline V gene sequence: CDR1 SGHTA, CDR2 FQGNSA.

CDR3: CASSWGTGSSYNEQFF. The CDR3 nucleotides are TGTGCCAGCAGCTGGGGGACAGGTAGCTCCTACAATGAGCAGTTCTTC. J is TRBJ2-1 and V is TRBV5-4; 8 bases are shared with TRBD1. With 3 bases clipped from V and 0 bases from J, the junction kept 5 bases outside the gene matches. The CDR3 is 16 residues long. CDR1 is SGHNT and CDR2 is YYREEE in the germline V gene (reference sequence).

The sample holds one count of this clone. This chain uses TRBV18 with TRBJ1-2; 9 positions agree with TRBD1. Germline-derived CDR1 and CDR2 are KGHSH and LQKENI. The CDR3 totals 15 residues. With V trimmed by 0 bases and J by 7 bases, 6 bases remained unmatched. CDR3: CASSPPAGQGSGYTF. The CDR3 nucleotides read TGTGCCAGCTCACCACCGGCCGGACAGGGGTCTGGCTACACCTTC.

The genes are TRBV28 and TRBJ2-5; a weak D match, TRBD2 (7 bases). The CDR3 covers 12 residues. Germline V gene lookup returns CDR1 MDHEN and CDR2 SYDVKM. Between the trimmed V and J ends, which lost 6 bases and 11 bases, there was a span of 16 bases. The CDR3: CASRAGAQEQYF. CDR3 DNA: TGTGCCAGCAGGGCGGGGGCGCAGGAGCAGTACTTC. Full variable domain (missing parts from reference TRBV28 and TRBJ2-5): DVKVTQSSRYLVKRTGEKVFLECVQDMDHENMFWYRQDPGLGLRLIYFSYDVKMKEKGDIPEGYSVSREKKERFSLILESASTNQTSMYLCASRAGAQEQYFGPGTRLLVL.

CDR3 sequence reads: CASSFYPTSRETQYF. CDR3 DNA sequence: TGTGCCAGCAGCTTCTACCCGACTAGTAGGGAGACCCAGTACTTC. The chain carries TRBV13 and TRBJ2-5; D possibly corresponds to TRBD2 (6 bases). Per the germline V gene, CDR1 is PRHDT and CDR2 is FYEKMQ (reference sequence). The V and J ends lost 3 bases and 5 bases respectively, with 16 bases between them. CDR3 length: 15 residues.

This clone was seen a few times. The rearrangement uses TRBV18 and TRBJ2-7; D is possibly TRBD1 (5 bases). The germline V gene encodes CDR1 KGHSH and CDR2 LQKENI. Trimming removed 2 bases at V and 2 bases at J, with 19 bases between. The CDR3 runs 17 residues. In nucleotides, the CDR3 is TGTGCCAGCTCACCAAATAGGACACCCCAGCACGCCTACGAGCAGTACTTC. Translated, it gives CASSPNRTPQHAYEQYF.

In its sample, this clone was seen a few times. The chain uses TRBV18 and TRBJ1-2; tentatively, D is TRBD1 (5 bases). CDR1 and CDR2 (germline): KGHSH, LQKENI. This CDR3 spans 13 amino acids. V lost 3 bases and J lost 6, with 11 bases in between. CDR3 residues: CASSPGRVNGYTF. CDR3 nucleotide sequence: TGTGCCAGCTCACCCGGCAGGGTGAATGGCTACACCTTC.

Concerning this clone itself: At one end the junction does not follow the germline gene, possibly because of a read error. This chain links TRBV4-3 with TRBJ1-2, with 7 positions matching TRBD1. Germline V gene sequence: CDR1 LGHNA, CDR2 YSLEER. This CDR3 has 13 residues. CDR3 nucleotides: TGCGCCACCCGTTCCTCCGGGACAGCGGAATTCTTCTTC. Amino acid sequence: CATRSSGTAEFFF.

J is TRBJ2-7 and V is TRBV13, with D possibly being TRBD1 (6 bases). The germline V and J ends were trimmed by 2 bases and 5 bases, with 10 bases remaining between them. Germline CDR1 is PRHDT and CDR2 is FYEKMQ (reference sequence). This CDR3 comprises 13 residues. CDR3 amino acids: CASSLWGRDEQYF. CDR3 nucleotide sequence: TGTGCCAGCAGCTTATGGGGGCGCGACGAGCAGTACTTC.

CDR3 in DNA: TGTGCCAGCAGTGATTTGAGGTCGACGAACACCGGGGAGCTGTTTTTT. Translating gives CASSDLRSTNTGELFF. The rearrangement uses TRBV6-1 and TRBJ2-2, with unresolved D. The germline gives CDR1 MNHNS, CDR2 SASEGT. Trimming took off 3 bases at V and 0 bases at J, with 11 bases between the two ends. The CDR3 covers 16 residues.

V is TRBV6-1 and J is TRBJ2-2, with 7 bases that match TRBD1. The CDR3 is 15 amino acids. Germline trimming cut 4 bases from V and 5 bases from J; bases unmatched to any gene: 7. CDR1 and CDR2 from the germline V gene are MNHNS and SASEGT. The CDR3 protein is CASSGTTGETGELFF. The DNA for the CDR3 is TGTGCCAGCAGTGGTACTACAGGGGAGACCGGGGAGCTGTTTTTT.

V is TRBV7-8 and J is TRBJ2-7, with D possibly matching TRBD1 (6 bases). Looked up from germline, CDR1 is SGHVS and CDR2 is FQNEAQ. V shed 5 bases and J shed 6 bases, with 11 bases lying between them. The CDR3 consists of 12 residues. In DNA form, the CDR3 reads TGTGCCAGCAGCCTAAACAGGGCCGAGCAGTACTTC. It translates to CASSLNRAEQYF.

This chain's CDR3 is CASSPRTTGGGETQYF. As DNA, the CDR3 is TGTGCCAGCTCACCGCGGACCACAGGGGGCGGGGAGACCCAGTACTTC. The V gene is TRBV18, the J gene TRBJ2-5; 9 bases align to TRBD1. Germline V CDR1 and CDR2: KGHSH, LQKENI. The CDR3 extends over 16 amino acids. V lost 3 bases and J lost 5; bases outside the gene matches: 10.

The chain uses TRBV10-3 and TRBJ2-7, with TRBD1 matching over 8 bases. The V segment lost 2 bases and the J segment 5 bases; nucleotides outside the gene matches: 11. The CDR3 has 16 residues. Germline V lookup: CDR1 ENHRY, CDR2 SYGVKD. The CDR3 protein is CAISERGRQGIDEQYF. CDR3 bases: TGTGCCATCAGTGAGCGTGGGAGACAGGGGATCGACGAGCAGTACTTC.

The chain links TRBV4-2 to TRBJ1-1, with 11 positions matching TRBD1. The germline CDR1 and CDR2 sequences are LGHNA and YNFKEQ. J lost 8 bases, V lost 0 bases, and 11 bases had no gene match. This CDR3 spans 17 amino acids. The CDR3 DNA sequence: TGTGCCAGCAGCCAAGAATCTCTCCGGGACAGGGGGTGGGAAGCTTTCTTT. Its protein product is CASSQESLRDRGWEAFF.

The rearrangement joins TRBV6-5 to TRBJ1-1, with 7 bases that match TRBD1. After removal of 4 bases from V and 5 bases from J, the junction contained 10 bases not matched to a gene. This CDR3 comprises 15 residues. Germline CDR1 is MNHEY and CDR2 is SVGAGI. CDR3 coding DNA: TGTGCCAGCAGTTCCCGGGAGGGGGCGGGAACTGAAGCTTTCTTT. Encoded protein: CASSSREGAGTEAFF.

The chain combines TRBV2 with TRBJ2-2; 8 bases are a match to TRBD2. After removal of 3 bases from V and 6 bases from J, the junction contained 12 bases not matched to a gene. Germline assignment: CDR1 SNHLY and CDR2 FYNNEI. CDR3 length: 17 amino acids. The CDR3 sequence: CASSDSPVGRGAGELFF. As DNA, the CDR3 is TGTGCCAGCAGTGACAGCCCAGTAGGGCGGGGGGCCGGGGAGCTGTTTTTT.